The 10 T cell receptor beta chains below were found in one sample sequenced in a study of Graves' ophthalmopathy and Graves' hyperthyroidism. RNA served as the template for amplifying TCR beta CDR3 regions. First-round RT-PCR employed HTBI primers, with a second-round multiplex PCR after it. TCRdb re-derived calls from the multiplex PCR reads in MiXCR, one entry per CDR3 protein. The sample lists over a million distinct CDR3 sequences; 36% were seen once. Sequenced material: peripheral blood or thyroid tissue (not recorded which). Receptors were obtained from an adult man with Graves' hyperthyroidism.

The rearrangement links TRBV5-4 to TRBJ2-7; unclear D gene. The CDR3 is 14 amino acids. V dropped 0 bases and J dropped 3 bases, with 10 bases sitting between them. Germline assignment: CDR1 SGHNT and CDR2 YYREEE (reference sequence). The CDR3 protein is CASSLEVSIYEQYF. The CDR3 DNA reads TGTGCCAGCAGCTTGGAAGTTTCGATCTACGAGCAGTACTTC. The full variable domain, completed using reference TRBV5-4 and TRBJ2-7, is ETGVTQSPTHLIKTRGQQVTLRCSSQSGHNTVSWYQQALGQGPQFIFQYYREEENGRGNFPPRFSGLQFPNYSSELNVNALELDDSALYLCASSLEVSIYEQYFGPGTRLTVT.

This clonotype has only a few counts. The chain carries TRBV2 and TRBJ2-2, with 11 bases identical to TRBD2. The germline gives CDR1 SNHLY, CDR2 FYNNEI. The CDR3 covers 14 residues. Losses at the gene ends were 7 bases for V and 6 bases for J; bases not matched to a gene: 4. This CDR3 is CASIRLAGSGELFF. In nucleotides, the CDR3 is TGTGCCAGCATCCGACTAGCGGGATCCGGGGAGCTGTTTTTT.

For the CDR3, the DNA is TGCAGTGCTAGAAAGACAGGGAACTCGAACACTGAAGCTTTCTTT. It translates to CSARKTGNSNTEAFF. The rearrangement uses TRBV20-1 and TRBJ1-1; 7 positions agree with TRBD1. CDR3 length: 15 amino acids. CDR1 and CDR2 from the germline V gene are DFQATT and SNEGSKA (reference sequence). The ends lost 2 bases at V and 1 base at J; junction bases unmatched: 7.

The genes are TRBV7-8 and TRBJ1-6; 7 nucleotides line up with TRBD1. This CDR3 is 18 amino acids long. The germline V gene encodes CDR1 SGHVS and CDR2 FQNEAQ. The V and J ends lost 1 base and 8 bases, in that order; junction bases with no gene match: 14. The CDR3 protein is CASSLGVRGKATDSPLHF. The CDR3 DNA follows: TGTGCCAGCAGCTTAGGAGTCAGGGGGAAGGCAACAGATTCACCCCTCCACTTT.

This clonotype has only one observation. The chain joins TRBV28 to TRBJ1-5; a possible D gene is TRBD1 (5 bases). The CDR3 spans 15 residues. Germline V lookup: CDR1 MDHEN, CDR2 SYDVKM. V was pared by 4 bases and J by 5 bases, with 15 bases between. The CDR3 loop reads CASSSARREDQPQHF. Here the CDR3 DNA reads TGTGCCAGCAGTTCCGCGCGCAGGGAGGATCAGCCCCAGCATTTT.

Many counts were recorded for this clonotype. The rearrangement joins TRBV7-9 to TRBJ2-6, with 8 bases matching TRBD1. With 2 bases clipped from V and 0 bases from J, the junction kept 6 bases outside the gene matches. This CDR3 is 18 amino acids long. Per germline, CDR1 SEHNR and CDR2 FQNEAQ (reference sequence). CDR3 sequence reads: CASSLRATGGSGANVLTF. CDR3 DNA sequence: TGTGCCAGCAGCTTAAGGGCCACAGGGGGCTCTGGGGCCAACGTCCTGACTTTC.

Many counts were recorded for this clonotype. CDR3 nucleotide sequence: TGTGCCAGCAGCCTACGTATTCTAGGGGACACCGGGGAGCTGTTTTTT. It codes for CASSLRILGDTGELFF. The gene calls are TRBV7-8 and TRBJ2-2; the D gene is possibly TRBD1 (5 bases). Germline V CDR1 and CDR2: SGHVS, FQNEAQ. This CDR3 has 16 residues. V lost 5 bases and J 3 bases, leaving 16 bases between the germline ends.

This chain uses TRBV29-1 with TRBJ2-5, with D perhaps TRBD1 (6 bases). In germline, CDR1 is SQVTM, CDR2 ANQGSEA. With 5 bases removed from V and 5 bases from J, the gap between germline ends came to 9 bases. The CDR3 length is 11 residues. This CDR3 reads CSVNTGETQYF. CDR3 nucleotide sequence: TGCAGCGTTAACACAGGGGAGACCCAGTACTTC. The complete variable domain, with remaining parts taken from reference TRBV29-1 and TRBJ2-5, reads SAVISQKPSRDICQRGTSLTIQCQVDSQVTMMFWYRQQPGQSLTLIATANQGSEATYESGFVIDKFPISRPNLTFSTLTVSNMSPEDSSIYLCSVNTGETQYFGPGTRLLVL.

V and J are TRBV5-6 and TRBJ2-7; D possibly matches TRBD1 or TRBD2 (5 bases each). The CDR3 sequence is 17 residues long. Germline values: CDR1 SGHDT, CDR2 YYEEEE. The V gene lost 1 base and the J gene lost 0 bases, with 17 bases spanning the gap. Written as DNA, the CDR3 is TGTGCCAGCAGCTTGAACAGGTTGTCCCGGGACTCCTACGAGCAGTACTTC. This translates into CASSLNRLSRDSYEQYF.

The rearrangement links TRBV6-6 to TRBJ1-1, with 11 nucleotides matching TRBD1. The J segment lost 6 bases and the V segment lost 7 bases, leaving 7 bases of the junction unmatched. The CDR3 sequence is 14 residues long. Germline-derived CDR1 and CDR2 are MNHNY and SVGAGI (reference sequence). The CDR3 DNA reads TGTGCCAGCATCCAGGGACAGGGGGACCCTGAAGCTTTCTTT. It is translated as CASIQGQGDPEAFF.